Detailed here is one T cell receptor beta chain. This specimen comes from a study of blood T cell repertoires in COVID-19. Study in general: Resolution of symptoms, clearance, or two negative PCRs was present in recovered Cohort 3 donors. COVID-19 samples from acute and convalescent phases originated in the United States, Italy and Spain.

Living in 24 US areas, the participants were between roughly 18 and 89 years of age. Participant-reported clinical history was the basis for cohort assignment. The data were produced by immunoSEQ multiplex PCR, yet TCRdb's version contains in-frame clones alone and is incomplete. The sample records fewer than 350,000 clones, 88% being singletons. Germline loops: CDR1 SGHAT, CDR2 FQNNGV. The length of the CDR3 is 15 residues. The ends lost 5 bases at V and 1 base at J; junction bases unmatched: 5. This chain links TRBV11-2 with TRBJ1-2; 9 bases fit TRBD1. The material sequenced was PBMCs or T cells enriched from blood (not recorded which). The receptor was derived from a woman aged 60-75 years in a cohort exposed to, infected with or recovered from COVID-19 (not recorded which). The CDR3 DNA is TGTGCCAGCAGCGTTACGGACAGGGGTAACTATGGCTACACCTTC. Translation: CASSVTDRGNYGYTF. The whole variable domain, remainder taken from reference TRBV11-2 and TRBJ1-2, is EAGVAQSPRYKIIEKRQSVAFWCNPISGHATLYWYQQILGQGPKLLIQFQNNGVVDDSQLPKDRFSAERLKGVDSTLKIQPAKLEDSAVYLCASSVTDRGNYGYTFGSGTRLTVV.